This T cell receptor (beta chain) was profiled in a study of blood T cell repertoires in COVID-19. Overall study context: Researchers got acute and convalescent COVID-19 samples from the United States, Italy and Spain. The analysed material was cDNA or gDNA that came from T cells, B-cell-depleted T cells, or PBMCs.

Per germline, CDR1 SEHNR and CDR2 FQNEAQ (reference sequence). Trimming removed 5 bases from V and 4 bases from J; junction bases left unmatched: 10. This CDR3 is built from 16 residues. Under the authors' procedure: Amplification of reference gene primers provided the estimated nucleated cell counts. Sequencing used immunoSEQ multiplex PCR; TCRdb keeps in-frame clones, though not all of them. From that table come the V and J calls and clone size; the DNA was used to work out D and trimming. The profile shows roughly 200,000 clones, roughly 80% of them singletons. This chain links TRBV7-9 with TRBJ2-2; the match to TRBD1 covers 7 bases. The receptor was derived from a man aged 45-65 years with active or convalescent COVID-19. The sequencing input was peripheral blood. DNA of the CDR3: TGTGCCAGCAGCCTCCAACAGGGGACCAGCACCGGGGAGCTGTTTTTT. This translates into CASSLQQGTSTGELFF. Combining the CDR3 with reference TRBV7-9 and TRBJ2-2 gives the whole variable domain DTGVSQNPRHKITKRGQNVTFRCDPISEHNRLYWYRQTLGQGPEFLTYFQNEAQLEKSRLLSDRFSAERPKGSFSTLEIQRTEQGDSAMYLCASSLQQGTSTGELFFGEGSRLTVL.